The clone carrying this T cell receptor (beta chain) was found many times. Its antigen remains unidentified. This record belongs to a study of T cell repertoires in cytomegalovirus infection. Broader study findings: Within the response measured ex vivo, HLA-C-restricted CMV-specific TCR beta clonotypes were dominant.

TCRdb re-called the reads with MiXCR, one entry per CDR3 protein. This sample has about 250,000 distinct CDR3 sequences; around an eighth occur once, and the top ten carry 1.6%. V was cut by 2 bases and J by 1 base, with 8 bases left in between. There are 14 residues in the CDR3. This clonotype was obtained from a human donor in good health (CMV status not recorded). Some clones in this sample may be carry-over from other donors' samples. The chain recombines TRBV23-1 with TRBJ2-5, with a possible D match to TRBD1 (5 bases). TRBV23-1 is reported as an ORF; its role is uncertain. Source material: PBMCs. CDR3 sequence (DNA): TGCGCCAGCAGTCAACAGGGTCCCCAAGAGACCCAGTACTTC. It yields the protein CASSQQGPQETQYF.